The 20 T cell receptor beta chains below come from one sample, sequenced in a study of control samples from healthy donors and cancer patients. Measured with immunoSEQ multiplex PCR; TCRdb has only the in-frame clones, and not every one. Of some 82,000 clones listed, roughly 84% were seen once; the top ten hold more than 9%. Sequenced sample: PBMCs. These receptor sequences come from a man aged 55 to 70 with head and neck cancer.

The chain has TRBV9 and TRBJ2-2; perhaps TRBD2 as D (5 bases). The V end lost 0 bases, the J end lost 4 bases, and 10 bases lay between the germline ends. Germline V lookup: CDR1 SGDLS, CDR2 YYNGEE. The CDR3 has 15 amino acids. The DNA of the CDR3 is TGTGCCAGCAGCGTAGAACTCCGGGGCACCGGGGAGCTGTTTTTT. Protein sequence: CASSVELRGTGELFF.

This chain joins TRBV5-1 and TRBJ2-3; D is unresolved. CDR3 size: 14 residues. Germline CDR1 reads SGHRS; CDR2 reads YFSETQ. Trimming removed 0 bases at V and 4 bases at J, with 9 bases between. As DNA, the CDR3 is TGCGCCAGCAGCTTGGGTCGGTCTCCAGATACGCAGTATTTT. It specifies CASSLGRSPDTQYF.

The chain employs TRBV28 and TRBJ1-5; D gene ambiguous. Germline CDR1 is MDHEN and CDR2 is SYDVKM. The V end was cut by 5 bases, the J end by 5 bases, with 7 bases between. This CDR3 has 12 amino acids. CDR3: CASSLEDQPQHF. Written as DNA, the CDR3 is TGTGCCAGCAGTCTAGAGGATCAGCCCCAGCATTTT.

This clone was picked up many times. The chain uses TRBV14 and TRBJ2-7; 15 bases agree with TRBD2. CDR3 length: 19 residues. Germline CDR1 SGHDN, CDR2 FVKESK. With V trimmed by 3 bases and J by 1 base, 10 bases remained unmatched. CDR3 sequence: CASSHTLGLAGGKSYEQYF. CDR3 nucleotide sequence: TGTGCCAGCAGCCACACTCTTGGACTAGCGGGAGGGAAATCCTACGAGCAGTACTTC. Full variable domain (outside the CDR3, taken from reference TRBV14 and TRBJ2-7): EAGVTQFPSHSVIEKGQTVTLRCDPISGHDNLYWYRRVMGKEIKFLLHFVKESKQDESGMPNNRFLAERTGGTYSTLKVQPAELEDSGVYFCASSHTLGLAGGKSYEQYFGPGTRLTVT.

The chain carries TRBV27 and TRBJ2-1; 12 positions match TRBD2. The germline gives CDR1 MNHEY, CDR2 SMNVEV (reference sequence). V shed 8 bases and J 5 bases; nucleotides not matched to a gene: 7. This CDR3 is 15 amino acids long. The CDR3 sequence is CASRPSGRADNEQFF. The CDR3, as DNA: TGTGCCAGCCGCCCTAGCGGGAGGGCCGACAATGAGCAGTTCTTC.

This chain joins TRBV6-5 and TRBJ2-4, with a possible D match to TRBD1 (6 bases). Trimming left V 8 bases short and J 1 base short, with 9 bases between. This CDR3 spans 13 amino acids. The germline CDR1 and CDR2 sequences are MNHEY and SVGAGI. CDR3 in DNA: TGTGCCAGCTACGACAGGGCCAAAAACATTCAGTACTTC. Amino acid sequence: CASYDRAKNIQYF.

The genes are TRBV5-4 and TRBJ1-2, with 9 bases matching TRBD1. The germline gives CDR1 SGHNT, CDR2 YYREEE (reference sequence). This CDR3 is built from 14 residues. V lost 4 bases and J lost 2; bases outside the gene matches: 3. CDR3 in DNA: TGTGCCAGCAGCGTCGGACAGGGGAACTATGGCTACACCTTC. It yields the protein CASSVGQGNYGYTF.

For the CDR3, the DNA is TGTGCCAGCAGACCCCATATGAGGTTGGAAAAACTGTTTTTT. This gives the protein CASRPHMRLEKLFF. J is TRBJ1-4 and V is TRBV6-5; D gene unclear. V was pared by 6 bases and J by 8 bases, with 16 bases between. The CDR3 loop spans 14 amino acids. CDR1 is MNHEY, CDR2 SVGAGI, per germline.

The chain employs TRBV3-1 (or the pseudogene TRBV3-2) and TRBJ1-1, with D uncertain. The V gene's germline CDR1 is LGHDT and CDR2 YNNKEL (reference sequence). Deletions cut 3 bases from V and 7 bases from J, with 9 bases between. This CDR3 contains 12 residues. The CDR3 sequence is CASSQSLGEAFF. DNA of the CDR3: TGTGCCAGCAGCCAGTCCCTGGGTGAAGCTTTCTTT.

The chain employs TRBV19 and TRBJ2-1; D is possibly TRBD1 or TRBD2 (5 bases each). CDR1 and CDR2 (germline): LNHDA, SQIVND (reference sequence). The length of the CDR3 is 13 residues. V was clipped by 7 bases and J by 16 bases, with 23 bases between them. The CDR3 sequence: CASTSVLGTHAFF. The CDR3 nucleotides read TGTGCCAGTACCTCAGTTCTAGGGACGCACGCCTTCTTC. Combining the CDR3 with reference TRBV19 and TRBJ2-1 gives the whole variable domain DGGITQSPKYLFRKEGQNVTLSCEQNLNHDAMYWYRQDPGQGLRLIYYSQIVNDFQKGDIAEGYSVSREKKESFPLTVTSAQKNPTAFYLCASTSVLGTHAFFGPGTRLTVL.

This sequence joins TRBV24-1 and TRBJ1-2; TRBD1 matches 9 bases. This CDR3 has 15 amino acids. In germline, CDR1 is KGHDR, CDR2 SFDVKD. V shed 3 bases, J shed 7 bases, and the junction held 8 bases outside the gene matches. The CDR3 spells CATSDPDRGGGGYTF. In DNA form, the CDR3 reads TGTGCCACCAGTGATCCTGACAGGGGGGGTGGTGGCTACACCTTC.

This chain connects TRBV28 to TRBJ2-7; TRBD2 aligns across 10 bases. Per the germline V gene, CDR1 is MDHEN and CDR2 is SYDVKM. The V segment lost 2 bases and the J segment 2 bases; nucleotides outside the gene matches: 3. The CDR3 length is 15 residues. The CDR3 bases are TGTGCCAGCAGTTTAGCTAGCGGGGGCCCCTACGAGCAGTACTTC. Its protein product is CASSLASGGPYEQYF.

The genes are TRBV3-1 (or the pseudogene TRBV3-2) and TRBJ1-2; possibly TRBD1 for D (5 bases). V lost 4 bases, J lost 7 bases, and 19 bases lay in between. The CDR3 sequence is 15 residues long. Germline V gives CDR1 LGHDT, CDR2 YNNKEL (reference sequence). The CDR3 nucleotides are TGTGCCAGCAGCCGGCTTTTGGGGGATTCAAGTGGCTACACCTTC. Protein product: CASSRLLGDSSGYTF.

V gene TRBV5-4 combines with J gene TRBJ2-3, with 7 nucleotides matching TRBD2. V trimming: 4 bases; J trimming: 2 bases; junction bases outside the gene matches: 7. The length of the CDR3 is 15 residues. The germline V gene has CDR1 SGHNT and CDR2 YYREEE (reference sequence). CDR3 protein: CASSAGTTYTDTQYF. The CDR3 DNA sequence: TGTGCCAGCAGCGCCGGGACTACCTACACAGATACGCAGTATTTT.

This clone was seen a handful of times. The chain carries TRBV24-1 and TRBJ1-5; D is ambiguous. CDR1 and CDR2 from the germline V gene are KGHDR and SFDVKD. The ends were cut back, 8 bases at V and 5 bases at J, with 9 bases in the middle. The CDR3 extends over 12 amino acids. CDR3 in amino acids: CATTQNDQPQHF. In DNA, the CDR3 is TGTGCCACCACACAGAACGATCAGCCCCAGCATTTT.

In nucleotides, the CDR3 is TGCGCCAGCAGCCCAAACCCGGCACGTAGCAATCAGCCCCAGCATTTT. Protein: CASSPNPARSNQPQHF. The chain uses TRBV4-1 and TRBJ1-5; D remains ambiguous. Germline lookup yields CDR1 MGHRA and CDR2 YSYEKL. The CDR3 sequence is 16 residues long. The germline V and J ends were trimmed by 4 bases and 0 bases, with 13 bases remaining between them.

The chain joins TRBV5-1 to TRBJ1-2; D ambiguous. CDR3 length: 14 amino acids. V lost 1 base, J lost 4 bases, and 11 bases lay in between. The germline V gene encodes CDR1 SGHRS and CDR2 YFSETQ. CDR3 region: CASSLSSGTYGYTF. Written as DNA, the CDR3 is TGCGCCAGCAGCTTGTCCTCAGGTACCTATGGCTACACCTTC. The whole variable domain, remainder taken from reference TRBV5-1 and TRBJ1-2, is KAGVTQTPRYLIKTRGQQVTLSCSPISGHRSVSWYQQTPGQGLQFLFEYFSETQRNKGNFPGRFSGRQFSNSRSEMNVSTLELGDSALYLCASSLSSGTYGYTFGSGTRLTVV.

The chain joins TRBV28 to TRBJ2-2, with 9 bases aligning to TRBD1. Germline values: CDR1 MDHEN, CDR2 SYDVKM. The CDR3 loop spans 16 amino acids. The J segment lost 4 bases and the V segment lost 8 bases, leaving 11 bases of the junction unmatched. This CDR3 reads CASFSTGTGFTGELFF. CDR3 in DNA: TGTGCCAGCTTCAGTACCGGGACAGGGTTCACCGGGGAGCTGTTTTTT.

J is TRBJ1-2 and V is TRBV3-1 (or the pseudogene TRBV3-2); D gene unclear. This CDR3 has 14 residues. V dropped 0 bases and J dropped 3 bases, with 8 bases sitting between them. Germline CDR1 reads LGHDT; CDR2 reads YNNKEL (reference sequence). DNA of the CDR3: TGTGCCAGCAGCCAAGATCGGGATTACTATGGCTACACCTTC. Residues: CASSQDRDYYGYTF.

This clone was seen just once. This chain joins TRBV19 and TRBJ2-2; 7 nucleotides align to TRBD1. This CDR3 spans 14 amino acids. V shed 5 bases and J 5 bases; nucleotides not matched to a gene: 5. CDR1 is LNHDA and CDR2 is SQIVND in the germline V gene (reference sequence). The chain's CDR3 is CASSYRGWTGELFF. For the CDR3, the DNA is TGTGCCAGTAGTTACAGGGGTTGGACCGGGGAGCTGTTTTTT.